A single sample gave rise to the 26 T cell receptor beta chains below, sequenced in a study of Ad26.COV2.S vaccination and SARS-CoV-2 variants. Treatment specified: roughly 20 received Ad26.COV2.S at low or high dose, single or two shots; roughly five received placebo; per-sample allocation not given. Sampling occurred on day 63 after the first vaccine or placebo injection. Using immunoSEQ multiplex PCR, the repertoire was profiled, and TCRdb retains in-frame clones only, with some absent. The table records a few hundred thousand clones, less than 95% of them present only once. Here the sequenced sample was peripheral blood, taken in a trial of Ad26.COV2.S vaccine versus placebo. The receptors derive from a person between 18 and 60 years old who received the Ad26.COV2.S COVID-19 vaccine or a placebo.

This clone was counted a few times. The rearrangement joins TRBV11-3 to TRBJ2-1; D uncertain. CDR3 length: 11 amino acids. Germline V gives CDR1 SGHNT, CDR2 YENEEA. Between the trimmed V and J ends, which lost 1 base and 8 bases, there was a span of 3 bases. The CDR3 loop reads CASSLADEQFF. The DNA for the CDR3 is TGTGCCAGCAGCTTAGCGGATGAGCAGTTCTTC.

In its sample, this clone was seen once. The V call is TRBV6-2 or TRBV6-3, the J call TRBJ1-4; 8 bases fit TRBD1. V gave up 2 bases and J gave up 8 bases; unmatched junction bases: 13. The length of the CDR3 is 17 residues. Looked up from germline, CDR1 is MNHEY and CDR2 is SVGEGT. This chain's CDR3 is CASSYRTGQSSGEKLFF. Written as DNA, the CDR3 is TGTGCCAGCAGTTACCGGACAGGGCAATCATCCGGGGAAAAACTGTTTTTT.

The chain joins TRBV19 to TRBJ2-3; TRBD2 is a possible D gene (6 bases). Germline V gives CDR1 LNHDA, CDR2 SQIVND (reference sequence). V was clipped by 5 bases and J by 2 bases, with 20 bases between them. This CDR3 has 17 residues. Here the CDR3 DNA reads TGTGCCAGTAGTCATGCGCTCGGGGGTGCCGCCACAGATACGCAGTATTTT. Protein: CASSHALGGAATDTQYF.

On this clone itself: Other DNA sequences in the same sample also yield this CDR3. This chain joins TRBV7-8 and TRBJ1-5; 7 nucleotides match TRBD1. This CDR3 is built from 14 residues. The germline V gene encodes CDR1 SGHVS and CDR2 FQNEAQ. V lost 5 bases to trimming and J lost 5 bases; unmatched junction nucleotides: 6. The CDR3: CASSLSGGHQPQHF. Written as DNA, the CDR3 is TGTGCCAGCAGCCTCTCAGGGGGGCATCAGCCCCAGCATTTT.

The V gene is TRBV12-3 or TRBV12-4, the J gene TRBJ2-7, with D possibly being TRBD1 (5 bases). With 6 bases removed from V and 4 bases from J, the gap between germline ends came to 13 bases. The CDR3 length is 13 residues. CDR3 DNA sequence: TGTGCCAGCAGCCCGCTGCAGGGATACGAGCAGTACTTC. Translated, it gives CASSPLQGYEQYF.

This clone was seen a single time. The chain joins TRBV6-5 to TRBJ2-2, with D hard to call. The CDR3 is made up of 12 amino acids. Germline V gene data show CDR1 as MNHEY and CDR2 as SVGAGI. The V gene lost 6 bases and the J gene lost 5 bases, with 7 bases spanning the gap. The chain's CDR3 is CASSPTTGELFF. CDR3 nucleotide sequence: TGTGCCAGCAGCCCAACTACCGGGGAGCTGTTTTTT.

In the case of this clone: An end of the junction does not agree with germline; a read error may underlie this. Other DNA sequences in this sample translate to the same CDR3. V and J are TRBV5-8 and TRBJ2-5; the match to TRBD1 covers 11 bases. This CDR3 is 16 amino acids long. CDR1 is SGHTS and CDR2 is YDEGEE in the germline V gene. The CDR3 spells CASNYGTGGSGETQYF. CDR3 bases: TGCGCCAGCAACTACGGGACAGGGGGTTCTGGGGAGACCCAGTACTTC.

This clone was detected only a few times. The V call is TRBV6-2 or TRBV6-3, the J call TRBJ2-2; no firm D call. V was pared by 0 bases and J by 6 bases, with 5 bases between. CDR3 size: 13 residues. Germline V lookup: CDR1 MNHEY, CDR2 SVGEGT. The CDR3 DNA reads as TGTGCCAGCAGTTACTCGCTTTCCGGGGAGCTGTTTTTT. This codes for CASSYSLSGELFF.

This chain uses TRBV7-3 with TRBJ1-5, with D possibly TRBD1 on 6 matching bases. The germline V gene has CDR1 SGHTA and CDR2 FQGTGA. The V gene lost 5 bases and the J gene lost 0 bases, with 14 bases spanning the gap. The CDR3 has 16 amino acids. CDR3 in amino acids: CASSPEGQYSNQPQHF. DNA for the CDR3: TGTGCCAGCAGCCCCGAAGGACAGTATAGCAATCAGCCCCAGCATTTT. Full variable domain (remainder filled in from reference TRBV7-3 and TRBJ1-5): GAGVSQTPSNKVTEKGKYVELRCDPISGHTALYWYRQSLGQGPEFLIYFQGTGAADDSGLPNDRFFAVRPEGSVSTLKIQRTERGDSAVYLCASSPEGQYSNQPQHFGDGTRLSIL.

The chain is built from TRBV18 and TRBJ2-5, with 9 nucleotides matching TRBD1. The V gene end was trimmed by 0 bases and the J gene end by 4 bases; junction bases not matched to a gene: 3. The CDR3 covers 15 residues. Germline CDR1 is KGHSH and CDR2 is LQKENI. Here the CDR3 DNA reads TGTGCCAGCTCACCACCCAGGACAGGGGTAGAGACCCAGTACTTC. This encodes CASSPPRTGVETQYF. Drawing the rest from reference TRBV18 and TRBJ2-5, the complete variable domain is NAGVMQNPRHLVRRRGQEARLRCSPMKGHSHVYWYRQLPEEGLKFMVYLQKENIIDESGMPKERFSAEFPKEGPSILRIQQVVRGDSAAYFCASSPPRTGVETQYFGPGTRLLVL.

This clone appeared once. This chain joins TRBV3-1 (or the pseudogene TRBV3-2) and TRBJ2-3; D is perhaps TRBD1 (6 bases). The CDR3 spans 14 residues. V was shortened by 4 bases and J by 3 bases, with 11 bases between the two germline ends. CDR1 LGHDT and CDR2 YNNKEL come from the germline V gene (reference sequence). CDR3 loop: CASSRRQVTDTQYF. The CDR3 bases are TGTGCCAGCAGCCGCCGACAGGTAACAGATACGCAGTATTTT.

This clone was seen once. The gene calls are TRBV24-1 and TRBJ2-3; D call uncertain. Trimming took off 2 bases at V and 4 bases at J, with 9 bases between the two ends. Germline CDR1 and CDR2: KGHDR and SFDVKD. This CDR3 is 14 amino acids long. Written as DNA, the CDR3 is TGTGCCACCAGTGATTGGGTGGGTCCAGATACGCAGTATTTT. Its translation: CATSDWVGPDTQYF.

V usage is TRBV5-5 and J usage is TRBJ2-3; 7 bases line up with TRBD2. The CDR3 length is 15 residues. V trimming: 4 bases; J trimming: 0 bases; junction bases outside the gene matches: 5. From germline, CDR1 is SGHKS and CDR2 YYEKEE (reference sequence). The CDR3 nucleotides are TGTGCCAGCAGCAGCGGGACGCTTAGCACAGATACGCAGTATTTT. Its translation is CASSSGTLSTDTQYF.

The chain has TRBV5-4 and TRBJ1-2, with 8 positions matching TRBD1. CDR1 is SGHNT, CDR2 YYREEE, per germline (reference sequence). With 5 bases clipped from V and 4 bases from J, the junction kept 7 bases outside the gene matches. The CDR3 extends over 14 amino acids. CDR3 nucleotide sequence: TGTGCCAGCAGGATCACAGGGGGTTCCTATGGCTACACCTTC. Amino acid sequence: CASRITGGSYGYTF.

This CDR3 is CASSFGTGVGNTIYF. CDR3 nucleotide sequence: TGTGCCAGCAGTTTCGGGACAGGGGTTGGAAACACCATATATTTT. The chain links TRBV27 to TRBJ1-3; TRBD1 matches 10 bases. The V gene's germline CDR1 is MNHEY and CDR2 SMNVEV (reference sequence). The CDR3 loop spans 15 amino acids. With 3 bases clipped from V and 3 bases from J, the junction kept 2 bases outside the gene matches.

In this sample, this clone turned up a few times. J is TRBJ2-1 and V is TRBV6-4; D might be TRBD2 (6 bases). The CDR3 sequence is 13 residues long. Germline lookup yields CDR1 MRHNA and CDR2 SNTAGT. V lost 2 bases, J lost 13 bases, and 15 bases lay in between. The CDR3 DNA sequence: TGTGCCAGCAGTGACGGGGCGGAGGGGTCTCAGTTCTTC. Protein: CASSDGAEGSQFF.

Turning to this clone: The junction departs from the called germline gene at one end, perhaps through a read error. The rearrangement uses TRBV9 and TRBJ2-1; 8 nucleotides match TRBD2. The CDR3 sequence is 14 residues long. Germline values: CDR1 SGDLS, CDR2 YYNGEE. Written as DNA, the CDR3 is TGTGCCAGCAGCGTAGCTAGCGGGTACATTGAGCAGTTCTTC. As protein: CASSVASGYIEQFF.

The chain recombines TRBV27 with TRBJ2-6; D not resolved. The CDR3 consists of 14 residues. Trimming left V 4 bases short and J 0 bases short, with 4 bases between. Germline CDR1 reads MNHEY; CDR2 reads SMNVEV (reference sequence). The CDR3 loop reads CASSSFSGANVLTF. The CDR3 nucleotides read TGTGCCAGCAGTTCCTTCTCTGGGGCCAACGTCCTGACTTTC.

The chain has TRBV7-6 and TRBJ2-7, with D tentatively TRBD2 (6 bases). V lost 5 bases to trimming and J lost 0 bases, with 17 bases between them. Germline CDR1 SGHVS, CDR2 FNYEAQ. This CDR3 contains 16 residues. The chain's CDR3 is CASSTLGIADSYEQYF. The CDR3 DNA reads as TGTGCCAGCAGCACCCTTGGGATAGCGGACTCCTACGAGCAGTACTTC.

The chain combines TRBV5-1 with TRBJ2-5, with TRBD1 matching 12 bases. Trimming at V came to 4 bases and at J to 5 bases, leaving 6 bases not matched to a gene. CDR3 length equals 15 residues. Germline V gives CDR1 SGHRS, CDR2 YFSETQ. The CDR3 sequence is CASSQGQGAGETQYF. The CDR3 DNA sequence: TGCGCCAGCAGCCAGGGACAGGGGGCAGGGGAGACCCAGTACTTC.

The CDR3 is CASSLRTGRAGEQYF. DNA for the CDR3: TGTGCCAGCAGCTTGCGAACCGGGAGGGCGGGGGAGCAGTACTTC. V usage is TRBV5-6 and J usage is TRBJ2-7; TRBD2 matches 8 bases. V trimming: 1 base; J trimming: 7 bases; junction bases outside the gene matches: 10. This CDR3 contains 15 residues. Germline CDR1 is SGHDT and CDR2 is YYEEEE. The full variable domain, its missing parts supplied by reference TRBV5-6 and TRBJ2-7, is DAGVTQSPTHLIKTRGQQVTLRCSPKSGHDTVSWYQQALGQGPQFIFQYYEEEERQRGNFPDRFSGHQFPNYSSELNVNALLLGDSALYLCASSLRTGRAGEQYFGPGTRLTVT.

V is TRBV2 and J is TRBJ2-3; D gene ambiguous. V was trimmed by 3 bases and J by 1 base, leaving 5 bases between them. CDR3 length: 13 residues. In germline, CDR1 is SNHLY, CDR2 FYNNEI. The CDR3 region has the DNA TGTGCCAGCAGTGAGGACGGCACAGATACGCAGTATTTT. This sequence encodes CASSEDGTDTQYF.

The chain is built from TRBV11-3 and TRBJ1-1; D call uncertain. Germline V gene sequence: CDR1 SGHNT, CDR2 YENEEA. Trimming took 1 base from V and 6 from J, leaving 9 bases between them. The CDR3 has 13 amino acids. The CDR3 nucleotides are TGTGCCAGCAGCTTAGTGTCGACTTCTGAAGCTTTCTTT. It specifies CASSLVSTSEAFF.

The genes are TRBV27 and TRBJ2-3; D is ambiguous. The CDR3 loop spans 17 amino acids. Trimming took off 2 bases at V and 6 bases at J, with 21 bases between the two ends. Germline values: CDR1 MNHEY, CDR2 SMNVEV (reference sequence). The CDR3 nucleotides are TGTGCCAGCAGTTTAACCGCCACAAAGGGTACGAGGGATACGCAGTATTTT. This encodes CASSLTATKGTRDTQYF.

This rearrangement joins TRBV19 to TRBJ1-5, with 7 bases aligning to TRBD1. Germline CDR1 is LNHDA and CDR2 is SQIVND (reference sequence). The J segment lost 4 bases and the V segment lost 4 bases, leaving 7 bases of the junction unmatched. This CDR3 is built from 15 residues. The chain's CDR3 is CASSRGTDGNQPQHF. CDR3 DNA sequence: TGTGCCAGTAGTAGGGGGACAGACGGGAATCAGCCCCAGCATTTT.

The chain joins TRBV11-2 to TRBJ2-1, with D tentatively TRBD2 (6 bases). Germline assignment: CDR1 SGHAT and CDR2 FQNNGV. V was pared by 3 bases and J by 3 bases, with 12 bases between. CDR3 length equals 15 residues. In DNA, the CDR3 is TGTGCCAGCAGCTTGCCCTTGGGGGGCTACAATGAGCAGTTCTTC. Translating gives CASSLPLGGYNEQFF. Full variable domain (rest looked up from reference TRBV11-2 and TRBJ2-1): EAGVAQSPRYKIIEKRQSVAFWCNPISGHATLYWYQQILGQGPKLLIQFQNNGVVDDSQLPKDRFSAERLKGVDSTLKIQPAKLEDSAVYLCASSLPLGGYNEQFFGPGTRLTVL.